These T cell receptor beta chains were read from a single sample in a study of T cell responses to AZD1222 COVID-19 vaccine. Assay: immunoSEQ multiplex PCR; the TCRdb copy retains only in-frame clones and omits some. This table has under 150,000 clones, around nine tenths appearing once. The material sequenced was peripheral blood, taken on day 0 of MenACWY control vaccination. These receptors were taken from an adult in good health. Both conserved end residues are part of each CDR3. The order of the fields is V gene, J gene, D gene, clone size, CDR3 DNA, CDR3 protein. A D gene is named only where the DNA matches it firmly. Expanded clones get a size class; other rows say once, few or many, or leave the size out.

TRBV4-1	TRBJ1-4	NA	NA	TGCGCCAGCAGCCAAGATAAGCAGGAACTGTTTTTT	CASSQDKQELFF
TRBV19	TRBJ2-7	NA	NA	TGTGCCAGTAGCCCCACAGGGACGGCCTACGAGCAGTACTTC	CASSPTGTAYEQYF
TRBV4-2	TRBJ1-4	NA	NA	TGTGCCAGCAGCCAAGGTGGCGAGGGGCGGGAGAAGGAAAAACTGTTTTTT	CASSQGGEGREKEKLFF
TRBV4-1	TRBJ1-2	TRBD1	NA	TGCGCCAGCAGGAGGCTCGGACAGGCGAACTATGGCTACACCTTC	CASRRLGQANYGYTF
TRBV27	TRBJ1-6	NA	NA	TGTGCCAGCACCCCCCAATTGACCCCAGATTCACCCCTCCACTTT	CASTPQLTPDSPLHF
TRBV4-1	TRBJ1-1	NA	NA	TGCGCCAGCAGATTCCTCGGGGGAAAGAACACTGAAGCTTTCTTT	CASRFLGGKNTEAFF
TRBV30	TRBJ2-3	NA	NA	TGTGCCTGGAGTGCCTTGGATACGCAGTATTTT	CAWSALDTQYF
TRBV3-1/TRBV3-2	TRBJ1-2	TRBD1	NA	TGTGCCAGCACCCAGGGACAGTCCTACTATGGCTACACCTTC	CASTQGQSYYGYTF
TRBV30	TRBJ2-2	NA	NA	TGTGCCTGGGGGGCCGGGGTTGACACCGGGGAGCTGTTTTTT	CAWGAGVDTGELFF
TRBV7-9	TRBJ1-3	NA	NA	TGTGCCAGCAGCTCCGACGCGAGCTCTGGAAACACCATATATTTT	CASSSDASSGNTIYF
TRBV5-6	TRBJ2-2	TRBD2	NA	TGTGCCAGCAGCCTGAGGCCAGCGGGAGGAACCGGGGAGCTGTTTTTT	CASSLRPAGGTGELFF
TRBV4-1	TRBJ1-1	NA	NA	TGCGCCAGCAGCCAAGGGGGAATGAACACTGAAGCTTTCTTT	CASSQGGMNTEAFF
TRBV11-2	TRBJ2-3	NA	NA	TGTGCCAGCAGGCACTTTTACACAGATACGCAGTATTTT	CASRHFYTDTQYF
TRBV25-1	TRBJ1-2	NA	NA	TGTGCCAGCAGTGAAAGCGGCAGCTCCTATGGCTACACCTTC	CASSESGSSYGYTF
TRBV10-3	TRBJ2-3	TRBD2	NA	TGTGCCGCGCGGGGGGCTTTCACAGATACGCAGTATTTT	CAARGAFTDTQYF
TRBV3-1/TRBV3-2	TRBJ1-1	TRBD1	once	TGTGCCAGCAGCCTACAGGGGGCGCGAGGGAACACTGAAGCTTTCTTT	CASSLQGARGNTEAFF
TRBV10-3	TRBJ2-1	NA	NA	TGTGCCATCACCCTGGAGAAGGGGGGGTACAATGAGCAGTTCTTC	CAITLEKGGYNEQFF